Listed below are T cell receptor beta chains from one sample, sequenced in a study of cytomegalovirus exposure and HLA in healthy donors. Only in-frame clones appear in the TCRdb table, and some are missing; sequencing was by immunoSEQ multiplex PCR. The sample consists of approximately 300,000 clones, 80% of them appearing once. The source material was PBMCs. The receptors shown here come from a girl between 2 and 10 years old in good health and CMV-seronegative. The CDR3 runs from the conserved cysteine through the conserved F or W. A D gene is named only where the DNA matches it firmly. Expanded clones are given a class, and other clones once, few, many or no size at all.

J gene | V gene | D gene | clone size | CDR3 length | CDR3 protein | CDR3 DNA
TRBJ1-1 | TRBV30 | NA | once | 14 | CAWSRGTGNTEAFF | TGTGCCTGGAGTAGGGGGACGGGGAACACTGAAGCTTTCTTT
TRBJ2-1 | TRBV19 | TRBD2 | NA | 18 | CASSIRPTSGSVNNEQFF | TGTGCCAGTAGTATACGTCCGACTAGCGGGAGTGTAAACAATGAGCAGTTCTTC
TRBJ2-7 | TRBV25-1 | NA | NA | 16 | CASSPSRRRKAYEQYF | TGTGCCAGCAGTCCCTCTAGGAGGCGGAAAGCCTACGAGCAGTACTTC
TRBJ1-1 | TRBV10-3 | NA | NA | 11 | CAISDRGGAFF | TGTGCCATCAGTGACCGAGGGGGTGCTTTCTTT
TRBJ1-5 | TRBV6-1 | NA | NA | 14 | CASSGRFPGQPQHF | TGTGCCAGCAGTGGAAGGTTCCCCGGGCAGCCCCAGCATTTT
TRBJ1-1 | TRBV28 | NA | NA | 13 | CASIRPGDTEAFF | TGTGCCAGCATCCGCCCGGGGGACACTGAAGCTTTCTTT
TRBJ1-5 | TRBV4-2 | TRBD1 | NA | 14 | CASSPGQGNQPQHF | TGTGCCAGCAGCCCGGGACAGGGGAATCAGCCCCAGCATTTT
TRBJ2-5 | TRBV9 | NA | few | 14 | CASSFRGGTETQYF | TGTGCCAGCAGCTTTAGGGGGGGGACAGAGACCCAGTACTTC
TRBJ2-3 | TRBV5-4 | TRBD2 | NA | 15 | CASSPTSGNTDTQYF | TGTGCCAGCAGCCCGACTAGCGGGAACACAGATACGCAGTATTTT
TRBJ1-2 | TRBV7-2 | TRBD1 | NA | 14 | CASSQGQPNYGYTF | TGTGCCAGCAGCCAGGGACAGCCTAACTATGGCTACACCTTC
TRBJ1-4 | TRBV9 | TRBD1 | NA | 14 | CASAASGGKEKLFF | TGTGCCAGCGCAGCCTCAGGGGGCAAGGAAAAACTGTTTTTT
TRBJ2-7 | TRBV2 | NA | NA | 14 | CASEPKTGSYEQYF | TGTGCCAGCGAACCTAAGACTGGCTCCTACGAGCAGTACTTC
TRBJ1-5 | TRBV14 | NA | NA | 15 | CASSQDHSNNQPQHF | TGTGCCAGCAGCCAAGATCACAGCAATAATCAGCCCCAGCATTTT
TRBJ2-7 | TRBV14 | NA | few | 15 | CASSQGEPKSYEQYF | TGTGCCAGCAGCCAAGGAGAGCCGAAAAGTTACGAGCAGTACTTC
TRBJ1-4 | TRBV30 | NA | once | 13 | CAWRGQINEKLFF | TGTGCCTGGAGGGGGCAGATTAATGAAAAACTGTTTTTT
TRBJ2-7 | TRBV12-2 | NA | NA | 16 | CASRLAVRDRASEQYF | TGTGCAAGTCGCTTAGCGGTCAGGGACAGGGCGAGCGAGCAGTACTTC
TRBJ1-5 | TRBV7-2 | TRBD1 | NA | 14 | CASSLSGGNQPQHF | TGTGCCAGCAGCTTATCAGGGGGGAATCAGCCCCAGCATTTT
TRBJ2-7 | TRBV10-3 | TRBD1 | NA | 13 | CAISATGAYEQYF | TGTGCCATCAGTGCTACAGGGGCCTACGAGCAGTACTTC
TRBJ2-3 | TRBV9 | NA | NA | 16 | CASSPLASRYTDTQYF | TGTGCCAGCAGCCCCCTAGCGTCACGATACACAGATACGCAGTATTTT
TRBJ1-2 | TRBV6-5 | NA | NA | 14 | CASSYLGDKSGYTF | TGTGCCAGCAGTTACTTAGGGGACAAGTCTGGCTACACCTTC
TRBJ2-7 | TRBV9 | NA | NA | 14 | CASSVGWRDYEQYF | TGTGCCAGCAGCGTAGGATGGCGGGACTACGAGCAGTACTTC
TRBJ2-1 | TRBV27 | TRBD2 | NA | 16 | CASTTSGDLRYNEQFF | TGTGCCAGCACGACTAGCGGGGATTTGAGATACAATGAGCAGTTCTTC